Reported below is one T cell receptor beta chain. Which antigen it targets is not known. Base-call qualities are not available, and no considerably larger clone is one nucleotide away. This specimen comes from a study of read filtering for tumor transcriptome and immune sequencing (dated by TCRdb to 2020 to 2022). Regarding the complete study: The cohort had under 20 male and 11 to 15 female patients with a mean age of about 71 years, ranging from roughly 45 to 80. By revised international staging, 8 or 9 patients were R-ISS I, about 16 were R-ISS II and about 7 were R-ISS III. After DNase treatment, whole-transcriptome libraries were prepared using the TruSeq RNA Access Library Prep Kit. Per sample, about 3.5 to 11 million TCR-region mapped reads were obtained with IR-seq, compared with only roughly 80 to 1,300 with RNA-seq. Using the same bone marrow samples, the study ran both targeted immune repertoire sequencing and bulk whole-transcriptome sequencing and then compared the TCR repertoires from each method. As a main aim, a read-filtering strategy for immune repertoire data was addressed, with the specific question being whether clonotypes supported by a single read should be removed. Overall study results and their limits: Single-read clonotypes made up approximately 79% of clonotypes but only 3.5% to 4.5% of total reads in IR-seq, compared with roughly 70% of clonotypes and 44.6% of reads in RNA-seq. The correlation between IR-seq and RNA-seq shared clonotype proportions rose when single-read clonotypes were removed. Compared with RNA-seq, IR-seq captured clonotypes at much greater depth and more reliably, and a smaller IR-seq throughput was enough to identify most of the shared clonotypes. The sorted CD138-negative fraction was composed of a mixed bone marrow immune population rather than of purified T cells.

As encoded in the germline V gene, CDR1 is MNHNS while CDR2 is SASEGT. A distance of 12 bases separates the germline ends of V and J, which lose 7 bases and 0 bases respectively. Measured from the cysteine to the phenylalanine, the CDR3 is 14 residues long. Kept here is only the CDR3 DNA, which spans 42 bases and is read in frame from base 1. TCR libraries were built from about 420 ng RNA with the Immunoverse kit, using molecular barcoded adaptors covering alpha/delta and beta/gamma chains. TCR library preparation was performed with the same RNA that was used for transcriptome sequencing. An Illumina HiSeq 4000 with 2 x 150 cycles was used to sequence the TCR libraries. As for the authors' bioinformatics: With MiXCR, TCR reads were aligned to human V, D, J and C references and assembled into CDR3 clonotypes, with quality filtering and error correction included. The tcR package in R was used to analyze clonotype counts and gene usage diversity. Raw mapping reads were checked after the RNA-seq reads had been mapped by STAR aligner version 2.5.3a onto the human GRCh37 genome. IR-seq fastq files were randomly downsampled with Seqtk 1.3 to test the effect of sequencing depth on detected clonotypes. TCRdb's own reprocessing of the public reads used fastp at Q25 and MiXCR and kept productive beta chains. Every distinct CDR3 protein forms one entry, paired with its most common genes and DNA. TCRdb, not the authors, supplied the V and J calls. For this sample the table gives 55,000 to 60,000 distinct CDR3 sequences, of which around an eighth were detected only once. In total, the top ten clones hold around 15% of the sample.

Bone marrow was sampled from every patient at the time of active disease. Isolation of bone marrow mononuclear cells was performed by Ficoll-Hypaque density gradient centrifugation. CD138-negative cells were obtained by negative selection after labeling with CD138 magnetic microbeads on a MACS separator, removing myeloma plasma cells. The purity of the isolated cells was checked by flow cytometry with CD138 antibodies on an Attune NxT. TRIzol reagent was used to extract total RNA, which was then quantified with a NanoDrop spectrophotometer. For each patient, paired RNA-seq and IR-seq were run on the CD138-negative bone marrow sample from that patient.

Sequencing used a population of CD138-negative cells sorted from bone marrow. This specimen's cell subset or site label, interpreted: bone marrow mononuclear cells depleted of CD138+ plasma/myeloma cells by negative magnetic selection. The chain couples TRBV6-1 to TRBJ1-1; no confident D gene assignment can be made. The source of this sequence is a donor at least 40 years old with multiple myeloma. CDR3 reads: CASTVADMNTEAFF. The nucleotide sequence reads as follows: TGTGCCAGCACCGTAGCAGACATGAACACTGAAGCTTTCTTT.